Listed below are T cell receptor beta chains from one sample, sequenced in a study of Ad26.COV2.S vaccination and SARS-CoV-2 variants. This table comes from immunoSEQ multiplex PCR, and its TCRdb copy is limited to in-frame clones, with some not included. The sample shows just over 350,000 clones, around 92% of them seen only once. This specimen consisted of peripheral blood, obtained after recovery from COVID-19. These receptors were taken from a human donor who had recovered from COVID-19. Both conserved end residues are part of each CDR3. The order of the fields is V gene, CDR3 length, CDR3 protein.

TRBV6-5 13 CASSRGGGSEAFF
TRBV11-3 15 CASSLDLRMNTEAFF
TRBV28 11 CAGKGNTEAFF
TRBV4-1 14 CASSQDLSNYGYTF
TRBV5-5 18 CASSWGADRLFSGNTIYF
TRBV11-2 15 CASRSTSISTDTQYF
TRBV19 16 CASSIPTGLHTDTQYF
TRBV9 18 CASSRDLGGYSSTDTQYF
TRBV27 13 CASRPRQGYEQYF
TRBV6-5 14 CASSYSQGFYGYTF
TRBV27 14 CASSLTVAADGYTF
TRBV9 16 CASSVAGGARWDEQFF
TRBV19 14 CATKRGPDNSPLHF
TRBV27 15 CASSPSGGEGETQYF
TRBV6-4 17 CASSETFLGGSNNEQFF
TRBV11-2 14 CASSPGQNTYEQYF
TRBV12-5 15 CASGVGLAEKNIQYF
TRBV27 13 CASRPFSNQPQHF
TRBV6-5 13 CASSYRGSYEQYF
TRBV4-1 15 CASSLYRDGSQPQHF
TRBV6-5 14 CASSRRGGPETQYF
TRBV6-5 13 CASRVTGNTEAFF
TRBV9 17 CASSVDPGGGLDEKLFF
TRBV6-5 13 CASSWANTGELFF
TRBV6-1 12 CASSETGYEQYF
TRBV6-2/TRBV6-3 15 CASSYGVTGIYGYTF
TRBV5-1 16 CASSPGTGADYNEQFF
TRBV12-3/TRBV12-4 12 CASSFKPYGYTF
TRBV15 14 CATSRDQGGYEQYF
TRBV19 16 CASSTAGAVSTDTQYF
TRBV5-1 15 CASSVSGGSYNEQFF
TRBV6-5 16 CASSYGTQGLNTEAFF
TRBV2 15 CASRKQGAVENIQYF
TRBV7-9 14 CASSLGGPGNGYTF
TRBV7-9 11 CASSLALEQFF
TRBV19 16 CASSTPAGGSTDTQYF
TRBV7-8 16 CASSSSTGPLQETQYF
TRBV5-4 13 CASSLRDGGELFF
TRBV29-1 13 CSVQGTNNQPQHF
TRBV24-1 16 CATSYLPDSYNSPLHF
TRBV7-9 13 CASSGRGGVEQYF
TRBV7-6 16 CASSLVGWANTDTQYF
TRBV7-9 13 CASRRQGAPGYTF
TRBV11-2 15 CASSQNGAFSEKLFF
TRBV12-5 13 CASGLGLASEQFF